This TCR beta chain was identified during a study of blood T cells in healthy people across ages (dated by TCRdb to between 2014 and 2017). Concerning the study at large: Template switching captured roughly one uniquely barcoded TCR beta cDNA molecule per two T cells in model experiments. Age-related changes in TCR beta repertoire diversity were measured in the study by deep sequencing normalized with unique cDNA molecular identifiers. Four age groups were formed from the donors: young (average 16 years), middle-aged (around 39), aged (more than 55) and long-lived (82). To avoid experimental bias, donors of different ages were spread randomly across the sequencing lanes. Two additional independent replicas of 1 million unique cDNA reads from the same blood draw were analyzed for two donors (one aged 18 to 30 and one aged 80 or older). What the work shows at the level of the full study, not this receptor alone: The CMV infection status of donors was not known, potentially confounding age-related changes in expanded clonotypes. Estimates of total diversity from one million sequenced T cells were regarded as lower bounds and underestimates. Bulk unsorted PBMC profiling prevented conclusive comparison of naive and antigen-experienced compartments. The percentage of naive T cells measured by flow cytometry correlated strongly with observed TCR beta diversity. Compared with the aged group, more naive CD4+ T cells, fewer expanded clones and increased TCR diversity were shown by the long-lived group, suggesting age selection. As age increased, observed TCR beta diversity per million T cells dropped in a roughly linear way, and a significant reduction was already evident by age about 36.

The CDR3 has 14 amino acids, counting the end cysteine and phenylalanine. Only the CDR3 DNA is retained, 42 bases long and in frame from the first base. The germline V gene (reference sequence) sets CDR1 to DFQATT and CDR2 to SNEGSKA. Library preparation used 5' RACE. The instrument was an Illumina HiSeq 2500. A second PCR of about 6 to 11 cycles was run with a J-beta primer mix and a sample-barcoded 5' primer. A template-switch 5' adaptor carrying 12 random nucleotides introduced a unique molecular identifier onto each TCR beta cDNA molecule. At least 3 million CDR3-containing paired-end reads were obtained from each sample. The Mint cDNA synthesis kit, primed by a TRBC-specific oligonucleotide, was used to synthesize first-strand cDNA from all RNA. After uracil-DNA glycosylase treatment, a first 18-cycle PCR used universal primers M1SS and BC2_uni_R on all cDNA. Turning to the authors' computational methods: For normalization, 1 million high-quality reads were randomly selected from each sample, with every read carrying a distinct molecular identifier. Reads with shared molecular identifiers were discarded instead of being binned into consensus sequences. MiTCR, set to a Q25 quality threshold and the strictest error-elimination algorithm, was used for CDR3 identification, clonotype clustering and error correction. A nonparametric unseen species model using Euler transformation provided a lower-bound estimate of total TCR beta diversity. In TCRdb, the public reads were trimmed at Q25 with fastp and aligned with MiXCR, with productive beta chains retained. Each CDR3 protein appears once, grouped with its most common genes and DNA. The V and J calls were not made by the authors but by TCRdb's processing. The sample data list hundreds of thousands of distinct CDR3 sequences, and around 21% of these were observed just once. Clones ranked in the top ten supply under 4% of the sample.

Notes on this clonotype: Its cognate antigen has yet to be identified. No base quality values were provided; no much bigger clone lies one nucleotide off.

Systemically healthy Caucasian individuals from Russia, about 38 in total and aged roughly 6 to 100 years, were included as donors. Approximately 10 milliliters of peripheral blood were collected from each donor into EDTA-treated Vacutainer tubes. Ficoll-Paque density-gradient centrifugation was used to isolate PBMCs, with at least 6.5 million per sample. Total RNA was extracted from PBMCs with Trizol reagent, with at least 6 micrograms obtained per sample. Naive CD45RAhigh/CD27high T cell percentages were measured by flow cytometry on a PBMC aliquot from every donor. Here the chain combines TRBV20-1 and TRBJ2-5; 9 middle bases align to TRBD2. The end of the DNA is better explained by TRBJ2-1, so the J call may be wrong. The source of this sequence is a man aged 65 to 85 in good health. Sequenced: blood. The nucleotides read TGCAGTGCTAGCGATAGCGGGAGCCTGGATGAGCAGTTCTTC. It codes for CSASDSGSLDEQFF.